This entry features one TCR beta chain sequence. This sample stems from a study of blood T cell repertoires in COVID-19. Study as a whole: Samples of COVID-19 (acute and convalescent) were obtained from the United States, Italy and Spain. PBMCs, B-cell-depleted T cells, or T cells provided the cDNA or gDNA that made up the material.

Original handling: From reference gene primer amplification, estimates of nucleated cell counts were derived. Clones were sequenced by immunoSEQ multiplex PCR, and TCRdb holds only the in-frame ones, with some missing. Clone size and V and J calls were adopted from that table, with D and trimming inferred from the DNA. The sample carries around 220,000 clones, roughly 80% recorded once. J gave up 0 bases and V 6 bases, and 5 bases lay outside the gene matches. This CDR3 has 15 residues. From germline, CDR1 is MNHEY and CDR2 SVGAGI. The specimen was peripheral blood. This chain joins TRBV6-5 and TRBJ1-2, with 9 bases aligning to TRBD1. The TCR was taken from an elderly woman with acute or convalescent COVID-19. The CDR3 sequence is CASRTGGAPNYGYTF. Written as DNA, the CDR3 is TGTGCCAGCAGAACAGGGGGCGCCCCTAACTATGGCTACACCTTC.